The entry below gives a single TCR beta chain sequence along with its context. Cells designated naive CD8 were CD45RO-negative and were positively selected for CCR7, with terminally differentiated effector memory CD45RA+ cells excluded. Data came from immunoSEQ multiplex PCR; TCRdb stores just in-frame clones and leaves some out. The data contain roughly 2 million clones, about 95% of them singletons. This entry is derived from a study of shared clonotypes between healthy human individuals. Germline CDR1 MNHNS, CDR2 SASEGT. Trimming removed 5 bases at V and 0 bases at J, with 12 bases between. This CDR3 is 15 amino acids long.

The chain has TRBV6-1 and TRBJ2-3; TRBD1 might be the D (6 bases). The clonotype was recovered from a man aged 18 to 29 in good health. The specimen sequenced was naive CD8+ T cells sorted from blood. The CDR3 coding sequence is TGTGCCAGCAGTCAATACAGGGAGAGCACAGATACGCAGTATTTT. This encodes CASSQYRESTDTQYF.